A single sample gave rise to the 9 T cell receptor beta chains below, sequenced in a study of shared clonotypes between healthy human individuals. Clones were sequenced by immunoSEQ multiplex PCR, and TCRdb holds only the in-frame ones, with some missing. The profile shows around 600,000 clones, roughly 97% of them singletons. The sample taken for sequencing was naive CD4+ T cells sorted from blood. Subset meaning: CD45RA+ positively selected. The receptors derive from a woman under 40 in good health.

V usage is TRBV6-1 and J usage is TRBJ2-5, with D possibly TRBD2 on 6 matching bases. The CDR3 totals 14 residues. The V gene lost 3 bases and the J gene lost 5 bases, with 13 bases spanning the gap. Germline V gene data show CDR1 as MNHNS and CDR2 as SASEGT. CDR3 nucleotides: TGTGCCAGCAGTGAGCAAGGAGGGGTGGAGACCCAGTACTTC. Translated: CASSEQGGVETQYF.

For the CDR3, the DNA is TGTGCCAGCAGAAACAGGGTCATCGAGGAAAAACTGTTTTTT. This sequence encodes CASRNRVIEEKLFF. J is TRBJ1-4 and V is TRBV2; tentatively, D is TRBD1 (6 bases). CDR1 is SNHLY, CDR2 FYNNEI, per germline. The V end was cut by 6 bases, the J end by 8 bases, with 16 bases between. The CDR3 extends over 14 amino acids.

The V gene is TRBV21-1, the J gene TRBJ2-7; TRBD1 reflects the table's D call only, with no check against the DNA. TRBV21-1 is designated a pseudogene. The CDR3 totals 20 residues. CDR3 sequence reads: CASSKAPVNRKTGSYSEQYF. As DNA, the CDR3 is TGTGCCAGCAGCAAAGCCCCAGTAAATCGTAAGACAGGGAGTTATTCCGAGCAGTACTTC.

In its sample, this clone was seen once. J is TRBJ1-6 and V is TRBV5-1; tentative D call: TRBD1 (5 bases). The V end lost 0 bases, the J end lost 8 bases, and 9 bases lay between the germline ends. This CDR3 has 14 amino acids. The germline V gene encodes CDR1 SGHRS and CDR2 YFSETQ. The CDR3 DNA is TGCGCCAGCAGCTTGGAGGGGAGGGATTCACCCCTCCACTTT. Its translation is CASSLEGRDSPLHF.

The rearrangement links TRBV6-5 to TRBJ2-7; 7 positions agree with TRBD2. With 2 bases clipped from V and 3 bases from J, the junction kept 1 base outside the gene matches. CDR1 and CDR2 (germline): MNHEY, SVGAGI. The CDR3 covers 13 residues. In DNA, the CDR3 is TGTGCCAGCAGTTACCGGGACTACTACGAGCAGTACTTC. Translating it yields CASSYRDYYEQYF.

V is TRBV10-3 and J is TRBJ2-3, with 8 bases aligning to TRBD1. The CDR3 length is 15 residues. Per germline, CDR1 ENHRY and CDR2 SYGVKD. V trimming: 2 bases; J trimming: 1 base; junction bases outside the gene matches: 2. The CDR3 loop reads CAISEGTGGTDTQYF. In nucleotides, the CDR3 is TGTGCCATCAGTGAGGGGACAGGCGGCACAGATACGCAGTATTTT.

J is TRBJ2-3 and V is TRBV1. TRBV1 is a listed pseudogene. The length of the CDR3 is 14 residues. The chain's CDR3 is CTSSQDGCTDTQYF. CDR3 nucleotide sequence: TGCACCAGCAGCCAAGATGGTTGCACAGATACGCAGTATTTT.

The V call is TRBV7-9, the J call TRBJ1-1; TRBD1 matches 7 bases. This CDR3 is 15 amino acids long. Germline lookup yields CDR1 SEHNR and CDR2 FQNEAQ (reference sequence). V shed 5 bases and J 4 bases; nucleotides not matched to a gene: 10. The CDR3, as DNA: TGTGCCAGCAGCGGAGAGACAGGGAGCGCCACTGAAGCTTTCTTT. Its translation: CASSGETGSATEAFF.

The chain has TRBV30 and TRBJ2-5; 8 nucleotides align to TRBD2. The CDR3 is 14 amino acids. From germline, CDR1 is GTSNPN and CDR2 SVGIG (reference sequence). Losses at the gene ends were 0 bases for V and 7 bases for J; bases not matched to a gene: 7. This chain's CDR3 is CAWSVRLAGVTQYF. DNA of the CDR3: TGTGCCTGGAGTGTCCGGCTAGCGGGCGTGACCCAGTACTTC.